Below are 26 T cell receptor beta chains sequenced from a single sample in a study of regulatory T cells in long-lasting Graves disease. Investigators prepared the TCR beta libraries by applying iRepertoire HTBI primers and Arm-PCR of CDR3 regions. TCRdb re-called the multiplex PCR reads with MiXCR, one entry per CDR3 protein. The table includes about 290,000 distinct CDR3 sequences, roughly a fifth detected once. Time point denoted: persistent/refractory GD, antithyroid drugs over 5 years with positive TRAb. PBMC-derived RNA was used for the TCR library. The sample in question was peripheral blood mononuclear cells (PBMCs), obtained when the disease was refractory, from a patient treated with antithyroid drugs. The receptor source for this set is a female donor with Graves disease.

This clonotype has ten or more counts. This rearrangement joins TRBV5-6 to TRBJ1-6; D is undetermined. Germline V CDR1 and CDR2: SGHDT, YYEEEE. V lost 4 bases and J lost 11, with 13 bases in between. The CDR3 has 13 residues. CDR3 bases: TGTGCCAGCAGCCCTGGCAGTCCTGCACCCCTCCACTTT. Its protein is CASSPGSPAPLHF.

This clonotype was observed a handful of times. The chain is built from TRBV19 and TRBJ1-6; the match to TRBD1 covers 10 bases. The trim removed 7 bases at V and 6 bases at J, leaving 9 bases unmatched. The CDR3 length is 16 residues. Germline V gives CDR1 LNHDA, CDR2 SQIVND (reference sequence). This CDR3 reads CASTSTRTGGNSPLHF. CDR3 in DNA: TGTGCCAGTACTTCAACCCGGACAGGGGGTAATTCACCCCTCCACTTT.

V gene TRBV5-1 combines with J gene TRBJ2-7, with D hard to call. With 6 bases removed from V and 4 bases from J, the gap between germline ends came to 5 bases. The V gene's germline CDR1 is SGHRS and CDR2 YFSETQ. The CDR3 totals 10 residues. The CDR3 DNA reads as TGCGCCAGCATCATGTACGAGCAGTACTTC. It translates to CASIMYEQYF. Using reference TRBV5-1 and TRBJ2-7 for the parts outside the CDR3, the full variable domain is KAGVTQTPRYLIKTRGQQVTLSCSPISGHRSVSWYQQTPGQGLQFLFEYFSETQRNKGNFPGRFSGRQFSNSRSEMNVSTLELGDSALYLCASIMYEQYFGPGTRLTVT.

This clonotype turned up a few times. The chain joins TRBV4-3 to TRBJ1-5; no firm D call. Trimming stripped 3 bases from V and 3 bases from J, with 6 bases between. Germline V gives CDR1 LGHNA, CDR2 YSLEER. This CDR3 comprises 13 residues. CDR3 DNA: TGCGCCAGCAGCCAGGATCACAATCAGCCCCAGCATTTT. Protein product: CASSQDHNQPQHF.

This rearrangement joins TRBV7-2 to TRBJ2-1; D is unresolved. V lost 7 bases, J lost 0 bases, and 19 bases lay in between. This CDR3 spans 17 amino acids. Germline lookup yields CDR1 SGHTA and CDR2 FQGNSA. The CDR3 sequence: CASTTGGRVSSYNEQFF. CDR3 sequence (DNA): TGTGCCAGCACCACCGGTGGACGGGTTAGCTCCTACAATGAGCAGTTCTTC.

This chain links TRBV19 with TRBJ2-7; D is ambiguous. Germline V gene sequence: CDR1 LNHDA, CDR2 SQIVND (reference sequence). The CDR3 covers 13 residues. Trimming took off 3 bases at V and 6 bases at J, with 12 bases between the two ends. The CDR3 DNA follows: TGTGCCAGTAGTATCCAGGTTACTGCCGAGCAGTACTTC. It yields the protein CASSIQVTAEQYF.

This chain joins TRBV25-1 and TRBJ2-1; 8 bases match TRBD2. The CDR3 extends over 15 amino acids. Germline CDR1 MGHDK, CDR2 SYGVNS. The V and J ends lost 6 bases and 13 bases, in that order; junction bases with no gene match: 17. CDR3 in DNA: TGTGCCAGCAGCCCTCGGAGCGGGAGTTTCCTCTCTCAGTTCTTC. Its protein product is CASSPRSGSFLSQFF.

The rearrangement links TRBV5-4 to TRBJ1-2; 8 bases align to TRBD1. This CDR3 spans 12 amino acids. V shed 6 bases, J shed 7 bases, and the junction held 5 bases outside the gene matches. Germline values: CDR1 SGHNT, CDR2 YYREEE (reference sequence). The CDR3 loop is CASTQGATGYTF. CDR3 nucleotide sequence: TGTGCCAGCACCCAGGGGGCAACTGGCTACACCTTC.

The chain combines TRBV27 with TRBJ2-2; TRBD2 matches at 7 bases. Germline V gene sequence: CDR1 MNHEY, CDR2 SMNVEV (reference sequence). The CDR3 contains 14 residues. After removal of 7 bases from V and 6 bases from J, the junction contained 8 bases not matched to a gene. In DNA, the CDR3 is TGTGCCAGCACCGCAGGGAGGGAGTCCGGGGAGCTGTTTTTT. This translates into CASTAGRESGELFF.

This clonotype was observed a handful of times. The genes are TRBV7-2 and TRBJ1-3; D is unclear. The V gene's germline CDR1 is SGHTA and CDR2 FQGNSA. V lost 4 bases and J lost 2, with 12 bases in between. The CDR3 covers 15 residues. The CDR3 loop is CASSSGPVPGNTIYF. CDR3 sequence (DNA): TGTGCCAGCAGCTCTGGACCCGTACCTGGAAACACCATATATTTT.

The rearrangement joins TRBV7-9 to TRBJ2-2, with D tentatively TRBD1 or TRBD2 (5 bases each). Trimming took off 3 bases at V and 5 bases at J, with 7 bases between the two ends. The CDR3 has 13 residues. CDR1 is SEHNR and CDR2 is FQNEAQ in the germline V gene (reference sequence). The CDR3 bases are TGTGCCAGCAGCTTCGAGGGGACCGGGGAGCTGTTTTTT. Amino acids: CASSFEGTGELFF. Complete variable domain (other parts from reference TRBV7-9 and TRBJ2-2): DTGVSQNPRHKITKRGQNVTFRCDPISEHNRLYWYRQTLGQGPEFLTYFQNEAQLEKSRLLSDRFSAERPKGSFSTLEIQRTEQGDSAMYLCASSFEGTGELFFGEGSRLTVL.

This clonotype was detected a few times. The junction departs from germline at one end; a sequencing error may be responsible. CDR3 loop: CASSLCPDTQYF. The CDR3, as DNA: TGTGCTAGCAGCTTATGCCCAGATACGCAGTATTTT. The rearrangement uses TRBV7-7 and TRBJ2-3; no reliable D call. CDR1 SSHAT and CDR2 FNYEAQ come from the germline V gene (reference sequence). The CDR3 contains 12 residues.

V and J are TRBV7-9 and TRBJ2-1, with D uncertain. Trimming shortened V by 5 bases and J by 8 bases, and 16 bases separated the two germline ends. The V gene's germline CDR1 is SEHNR and CDR2 FQNEAQ (reference sequence). CDR3 length: 14 amino acids. As DNA, the CDR3 is TGTGCCAGCAGCGGTACGGCCCACCGAGATGAGCAGTTCTTC. Protein: CASSGTAHRDEQFF.

This clonotype was counted once. V and J are TRBV28 and TRBJ2-5; no firm D call. The better agreement between TRBJ2-1 and the DNA end casts doubt on the J call. This CDR3 is 14 amino acids long. From germline, CDR1 is MDHEN and CDR2 SYDVKM. This CDR3 reads CASSTYARGDEQFF. The CDR3 DNA reads as TGTGCCAGCAGCACCTATGCAAGAGGCGATGAGCAGTTCTTC.

In its sample, this clonotype was seen many times. The chain combines TRBV11-2 with TRBJ2-7, with 14 bases fitting TRBD2. CDR1 is SGHAT and CDR2 is FQNNGV in the germline V gene. J gave up 4 bases and V 5 bases, and 7 bases lay outside the gene matches. This CDR3 contains 16 residues. CDR3 amino acids: CASSPQGLAGAYEQYF. In DNA, the CDR3 is TGTGCCAGCAGCCCACAGGGACTAGCGGGAGCATACGAGCAGTACTTC.

This clonotype has more than one count but fewer than ten. V is TRBV2 and J is TRBJ1-3; D is unresolved. The CDR3 runs 13 residues. V gave up 5 bases and J gave up 4 bases, with 9 bases separating them. The V gene's germline CDR1 is SNHLY and CDR2 FYNNEI. DNA of the CDR3: TGTGCCAGCAGTTCCGACAAAGGAAACACCATATATTTT. Its protein product is CASSSDKGNTIYF.

The chain is built from TRBV7-9 and TRBJ2-7; possible D gene TRBD1, 6 bases. Trimming cost V 5 bases and J 4 bases, with 9 bases left between them. This CDR3 spans 12 amino acids. The germline CDR1 and CDR2 sequences are SEHNR and FQNEAQ (reference sequence). CDR3 in amino acids: CASSNRVYEQYF. CDR3 coding DNA: TGTGCCAGCAGCAACAGGGTATACGAGCAGTACTTC.

In its sample, this clonotype was seen many times. The chain carries TRBV7-9 and TRBJ1-2; no clear D gene. This CDR3 spans 13 amino acids. Germline assignment: CDR1 SEHNR and CDR2 FQNEAQ (reference sequence). V lost 5 bases and J lost 8, with 15 bases in between. CDR3 amino acids: CASSTARGDGYTF. The DNA of the CDR3 is TGTGCCAGCAGCACGGCGCGGGGAGACGGCTACACCTTC.

This clonotype was seen at least ten times. The CDR3 is CASSSTSRPPGANVLTF. As DNA, the CDR3 is TGTGCCAGCAGCTCGACTAGTCGTCCACCTGGGGCCAACGTCCTGACTTTC. V is TRBV7-3 and J is TRBJ2-6; a weak D match, TRBD2 (6 bases). Germline CDR1 and CDR2: SGHTA and FQGTGA. This CDR3 region has 17 residues. V lost 4 bases and J 2 bases, leaving 15 bases between the germline ends. Supplemented by reference TRBV7-3 and TRBJ2-6, the full variable domain reads GAGVSQTPSNKVTEKGKYVELRCDPISGHTALYWYRQSLGQGPEFLIYFQGTGAADDSGLPNDRFFAVRPEGSVSTLKIQRTERGDSAVYLCASSSTSRPPGANVLTFGAGSRLTVL.

This clonotype has only a few counts. The genes are TRBV7-2 and TRBJ2-7, with D possibly matching TRBD1 (5 bases). Germline V gene sequence: CDR1 SGHTA, CDR2 FQGNSA. This CDR3 contains 16 residues. V was pared by 4 bases and J by 0 bases, with 16 bases between. CDR3 in amino acids: CASSSPLDMSSYEQYF. The CDR3 bases are TGTGCCAGCAGCTCCCCCCTGGACATGAGCTCCTACGAGCAGTACTTC.

In the case of this clonotype: A much more abundant neighbour one base away suggests this may be a read error. The chain has TRBV28 and TRBJ2-6; 7 bases are a match to TRBD1. CDR1 and CDR2 (germline): MDHEN, SYDVKM. The CDR3 contains 18 residues. CDR3 amino acids: CASSYYPGQYSGANVLAF. Written as DNA, the CDR3 is TGTGCCAGCAGTTACTATCCGGGACAGTACTCTGGGGCCAACGTCCTGGCTTTC.

The V gene is TRBV20-1, the J gene TRBJ1-5; D is unresolved. Germline assignment: CDR1 DFQATT and CDR2 SNEGSKA (reference sequence). The CDR3 sequence is 14 residues long. V lost 0 bases and J 1 base, leaving 7 bases between the germline ends. CDR3 loop: CSARDMGSNQPQHF. CDR3 in DNA: TGCAGTGCTAGAGATATGGGGAGCAATCAGCCCCAGCATTTT.

V and J are TRBV10-2 and TRBJ2-5; the D is unclear. Trimming took 8 bases from V and 1 from J, leaving 20 bases between them. This CDR3 is built from 16 residues. Germline CDR1 is WSHSY and CDR2 is SAAADI. The CDR3 sequence is CASCGISSPSQETQYF. DNA for the CDR3: TGCGCCAGCTGTGGTATTTCGTCACCATCCCAAGAGACCCAGTACTTC.

The sample holds a few counts of this clonotype. The V call is TRBV7-2, the J call TRBJ1-1; D gene ambiguous. Germline-derived CDR1 and CDR2 are SGHTA and FQGNSA. V gave up 3 bases and J gave up 0 bases, with 20 bases separating them. The length of the CDR3 is 18 residues. In nucleotides, the CDR3 is TGTGCCAGCAGCTTGGGCACCCCCGTGGCCCGAATGAACACTGAAGCTTTCTTT. Protein sequence: CASSLGTPVARMNTEAFF.

The rearrangement uses TRBV19 and TRBJ2-5; D uncertain. The V gene's germline CDR1 is LNHDA and CDR2 SQIVND (reference sequence). Trimming shortened V by 7 bases and J by 4 bases, and 13 bases separated the two germline ends. The CDR3 contains 13 residues. CDR3 protein: CASTRQVGETQYF. In DNA, the CDR3 is TGTGCCAGTACCCGGCAGGTGGGAGAGACCCAGTACTTC.

This clonotype has a handful of counts. The chain combines TRBV6-2 or TRBV6-3 with TRBJ2-7; TRBD1 is a possible D gene (6 bases). V dropped 2 bases and J dropped 4 bases, with 15 bases sitting between them. Germline loops: CDR1 MNHEY, CDR2 SVGEGT. This CDR3 has 15 amino acids. This chain's CDR3 is CASSYNRAMGYEQYF. DNA for the CDR3: TGTGCCAGCAGTTACAACAGGGCTATGGGGTACGAGCAGTACTTC.